The source of this T cell receptor beta chain is a study of blood T cell repertoires in COVID-19. This clone has just one count. Only in-frame clones appear in the TCRdb table, and some are missing; sequencing was by immunoSEQ multiplex PCR. Among 250,000 to 400,000 clones listed, 70% to 90% were seen once. The CDR3 is made up of 15 amino acids. Germline V lookup: CDR1 LNHDA, CDR2 SQIVND (reference sequence). The V and J ends lost 1 base and 5 bases respectively, with 14 bases between them. This chain connects TRBV19 to TRBJ1-1; D is perhaps TRBD1 (6 bases). This receptor was obtained from a woman in her 30s with COVID-19, enrolled during active disease. Specimen: peripheral blood. The CDR3 loop reads CASSIGGGGATEAFF. CDR3 in DNA: TGTGCCAGTAGTATAGGCGGGGGGGGCGCGACTGAAGCTTTCTTT.